Here is one T cell receptor (beta chain) with its context. Its antigen is unknown. The data derive from a study of radiation and T cells in renal cell carcinoma. Study conclusions and caveats: In blood, top tumor clones expanded by 2 weeks, shrinking by 4. Baseline intratumoral clonotype presence is unknown without pretreatment biopsies.

The repertoire was sequenced with immunoSEQ multiplex PCR; TCRdb's copy has only in-frame clones and lacks some. The sample lists roughly 130,000 clones; more than 75% were seen once. The time point is: blood 2 weeks post-SBRT. Treatment described: 15 Gy SBRT to primary tumor, nephrectomy 4 weeks later. Clear cell pathology was present in this patient's renal cell carcinoma. The CDR3 runs 13 residues. Germline V CDR1 and CDR2: LGHNA, YSLEER. V was trimmed by 0 bases and J by 7 bases, leaving 7 bases between them. The receptor's source is a woman in her 70s with renal cell carcinoma. The sample was blood, taken from a patient whose treatment included radiotherapy and nephrectomy. The gene calls are TRBV4-3 and TRBJ1-5; D is unresolved. Here the CDR3 reads CASSQDLSQPQHF. The DNA of the CDR3 is TGCGCCAGCAGCCAAGATCTTTCCCAGCCCCAGCATTTT.